These 32 T cell receptor beta chains were all obtained from the same sample, sequenced in a study of T cells in Graves' hyperthyroidism and ophthalmopathy. The investigators amplified TCR beta CDR3 regions from RNA transcripts. The TCR CDR3 first-round RT-PCR relied on the HTBI primer set. TCRdb passed the multiplex PCR reads through MiXCR, listing each CDR3 protein once. The sample shows 600,000 to 850,000 distinct CDR3 sequences, under 20% of them seen only once. Sequencing was done on a sample of blood. These receptors were taken from a woman between 50 and 59 years old with Graves' hyperthyroidism that later progressed to Graves' ophthalmopathy.

This clonotype was counted many times. This chain connects TRBV7-8 to TRBJ1-1, with a tentative D call TRBD1 (5 bases). Germline loops: CDR1 SGHVS, CDR2 FQNEAQ. The CDR3 runs 13 residues. Trimming stripped 6 bases from V and 6 bases from J, with 14 bases between. The DNA of the CDR3 is TGTGCCAGCAGTTACCCCCGGGACCCTGAAGCTTTCTTT. Residues: CASSYPRDPEAFF.

Concerning this clonotype itself: With a much larger clone just one base away, this may be a read error. This CDR3 fails to terminate in the conserved phenylalanine or tryptophan, so it likely reflects a read error. This sequence joins TRBV12-5 and TRBJ2-1; 10 nucleotides agree with TRBD2. The V gene's germline CDR1 is LGHNT and CDR2 FRNRAP. CDR3 length: 17 amino acids. The V segment lost 3 bases and the J segment 3 bases; nucleotides outside the gene matches: 8. CDR3 nucleotide sequence: TGTGCTAGTGGTTTCGCTCCTAGCGGGGGCCACTACAATGAGCAGTTCCTC. This translates into CASGFAPSGGHYNEQFL.

The CDR3 reads CSARGVDEAEAFF. CDR3 nucleotide sequence: TGCAGTGCTAGGGGGGTAGACGAGGCTGAAGCTTTCTTT. The chain uses TRBV20-1 and TRBJ1-1; D may be TRBD1 (5 bases). Between the trimmed V and J ends, which lost 3 bases and 6 bases, there was a span of 14 bases. The germline gives CDR1 DFQATT, CDR2 SNEGSKA (reference sequence). The CDR3 totals 13 residues.

Only a few counts were recorded for this clonotype. The chain uses TRBV29-1 and TRBJ2-3; D unclear. V was shortened by 2 bases and J by 3 bases, with 9 bases between the two germline ends. From germline, CDR1 is SQVTM and CDR2 ANQGSEA. The CDR3 loop spans 13 amino acids. The CDR3 region has the DNA TGCAGCGTTGAACGAGTCGGGACAGATACGCAGTATTTT. Amino acids: CSVERVGTDTQYF.

The V gene is TRBV14, the J gene TRBJ2-5; 12 nucleotides line up with TRBD2. CDR1 and CDR2 (germline): SGHDN, FVKESK. This CDR3 has 16 amino acids. The V segment lost 4 bases and the J segment 3 bases; nucleotides outside the gene matches: 6. CDR3 sequence (DNA): TGTGCCAGCAGCCGAACTCGGACTAGCGGGAAAGAGACCCAGTACTTC. Encoded protein: CASSRTRTSGKETQYF.

This clonotype appeared a few times. The V call is TRBV5-1, the J call TRBJ1-1; D is unresolved. The V gene's germline CDR1 is SGHRS and CDR2 YFSETQ. Deletions cut 4 bases from V and 2 bases from J, with 12 bases between. The CDR3 is 14 residues long. In DNA, the CDR3 is TGCGCCAGCAGCGCCCTACAGAGAAACACTGAAGCTTTCTTT. Translated: CASSALQRNTEAFF.

The chain has TRBV6-2 or TRBV6-3 and TRBJ2-5; D is perhaps TRBD1 (7 bases). Germline V CDR1 and CDR2: MNHEY, SVGEGT. CDR3 length: 13 residues. The ends were cut back, 6 bases at V and 5 bases at J, with 13 bases in the middle. CDR3 sequence: CASSKQGRETQYF. CDR3 bases: TGTGCCAGCAGCAAACAGGGGAGGGAGACCCAGTACTTC.

This clonotype was found many times. The chain uses TRBV3-1 and TRBJ1-1; D may be TRBD1 (5 bases). Germline V gene lookup returns CDR1 LGHDT and CDR2 YNNKEL (reference sequence). V was trimmed by 0 bases and J by 0 bases, leaving 14 bases between them. This CDR3 is built from 17 residues. The CDR3 reads CASSQEPLGEVNTEAFF. The CDR3 bases are TGTGCCAGCAGCCAAGAACCTTTGGGGGAGGTGAACACTGAAGCTTTCTTT.

The genes are TRBV6-5 and TRBJ1-6; D is undetermined. V lost 4 bases, J lost 7 bases, and 17 bases lay in between. Germline CDR1 reads MNHEY; CDR2 reads SVGAGI. The CDR3 extends over 16 amino acids. For the CDR3, the DNA is TGTGCCAGCAGTTCCGTGGCCCGCACGGCCAATTCACCCCTCCACTTT. It translates to CASSSVARTANSPLHF.

This clonotype was seen many times. CDR3 sequence reads: CASTDTGLADYNEQFF. The CDR3 region has the DNA TGTGCCAGCACCGACACGGGACTAGCGGACTACAATGAGCAGTTCTTC. J is TRBJ2-1 and V is TRBV11-3, with TRBD2 identical over 11 bases. Germline CDR1 reads SGHNT; CDR2 reads YENEEA. The CDR3 runs 16 residues. V shed 7 bases, J shed 3 bases, and the junction held 8 bases outside the gene matches.

This clonotype has more than one count but fewer than ten. V usage is TRBV12-5 and J usage is TRBJ1-6; 9 nucleotides align to TRBD1. Per germline, CDR1 LGHNT and CDR2 FRNRAP. This CDR3 comprises 16 residues. The J segment lost 4 bases and the V segment lost 5 bases, leaving 6 bases of the junction unmatched. CDR3 nucleotides: TGTGCTAGTGGTGGGGACAGGGCCCTTTATAATTCACCCCTCCACTTT. This encodes CASGGDRALYNSPLHF.

This clonotype was recorded many times. CDR3 sequence (DNA): TGCAGTGCTGGTGGACGGACGAATTCACCCCTCCACTTT. Its translation is CSAGGRTNSPLHF. V is TRBV20-1 and J is TRBJ1-6, with D unclear. The CDR3 loop spans 13 amino acids. From germline, CDR1 is DFQATT and CDR2 SNEGSKA (reference sequence). Trimming left V 5 bases short and J 7 bases short, with 12 bases between.

This clonotype was counted many times. The chain employs TRBV7-3 and TRBJ2-3, with unresolved D. The ends were cut back, 5 bases at V and 2 bases at J, with 8 bases in the middle. Germline loops: CDR1 SGHTA, CDR2 FQGTGA. The CDR3 loop spans 13 amino acids. The CDR3 spells CASSPEITDTQYF. For the CDR3, the DNA is TGTGCCAGCAGCCCAGAGATCACAGATACGCAGTATTTT.

This clonotype was counted between two and nine times. The chain uses TRBV20-1 and TRBJ2-7; D tentatively fits TRBD1 or TRBD2 (6 bases each). CDR3 length equals 14 residues. Germline V lookup: CDR1 DFQATT, CDR2 SNEGSKA (reference sequence). Trimming took 0 bases from V and 2 from J, leaving 11 bases between them. CDR3 coding DNA: TGCAGTGCTAGAGAAGGGGGGCCTGCCTACGAGCAGTACTTC. This codes for CSAREGGPAYEQYF.

This clonotype has more than one count but fewer than ten. The chain has TRBV27 and TRBJ1-2; D is unclear. This CDR3 contains 15 residues. Trimming shortened V by 2 bases and J by 4 bases, and 14 bases separated the two germline ends. Germline CDR1 MNHEY, CDR2 SMNVEV (reference sequence). The CDR3 region is CASSLTGRQSYGYTF. The CDR3 region has the DNA TGTGCCAGCAGTTTAACTGGACGGCAAAGCTATGGCTACACCTTC.

This clonotype was counted many times. This rearrangement joins TRBV11-2 to TRBJ2-7; 9 positions agree with TRBD2. This CDR3 is 16 amino acids long. CDR1 and CDR2 (germline): SGHAT, FQNNGV. J lost 3 bases, V lost 2 bases, and 8 bases had no gene match. The CDR3 nucleotides are TGTGCCAGCAGCTTAAATCCTAGCGGGGACCTCTACGAGCAGTACTTC. This gives the protein CASSLNPSGDLYEQYF.

This clonotype was detected a few times. The V gene is TRBV5-8, the J gene TRBJ1-4; the match to TRBD1 covers 9 bases. Trimming at V came to 3 bases and at J to 7 bases, leaving 7 bases not matched to a gene. From germline, CDR1 is SGHTS and CDR2 YDEGEE. This CDR3 has 15 residues. The CDR3 nucleotides are TGTGCCAGCAGCTACTCCGGGACAGGGAGTGAAAAACTGTTTTTT. It translates to CASSYSGTGSEKLFF.

This rearrangement joins TRBV27 to TRBJ1-1; the D is unclear. V was pared by 3 bases and J by 0 bases, with 14 bases between. CDR1 and CDR2 (germline): MNHEY, SMNVEV (reference sequence). This CDR3 is built from 16 residues. This chain's CDR3 is CASSFTFSGLNTEAFF. The CDR3 region has the DNA TGTGCCAGCAGTTTCACGTTTTCAGGCCTGAACACTGAAGCTTTCTTT.

This clonotype was recorded many times. The chain couples TRBV12-3 or TRBV12-4 to TRBJ2-1; the match to TRBD1 covers 9 bases. CDR3 size: 14 residues. Trimming at V came to 5 bases and at J to 6 bases, leaving 5 bases not matched to a gene. This chain's CDR3 is CASSPGTGRNEQFF. The CDR3 bases are TGTGCCAGCAGTCCCGGGACAGGGCGCAATGAGCAGTTCTTC.

This clonotype was observed a few times. The V gene is TRBV9, the J gene TRBJ2-2; no clear D gene. V lost 0 bases and J lost 7, with 13 bases in between. CDR3 length: 15 amino acids. Germline values: CDR1 SGDLS, CDR2 YYNGEE. Here the CDR3 DNA reads TGTGCCAGCAGCGTAGGGACCAGCCTTGGCGGGGAGCTGTTTTTT. Residues: CASSVGTSLGGELFF.

This clonotype was counted many times. The chain employs TRBV2 and TRBJ1-2, with D possibly TRBD1 on 5 matching bases. The CDR3 is 14 residues long. V dropped 6 bases and J dropped 8 bases, with 19 bases sitting between them. Germline lookup yields CDR1 SNHLY and CDR2 FYNNEI. This CDR3 reads CASRPERDPGGYTF. For the CDR3, the DNA is TGTGCCAGCAGACCGGAACGGGACCCTGGGGGCTACACCTTC.

About this clonotype itself: A single base separates this from a much larger clone, so it may be a read error. The V call is TRBV18, the J call TRBJ1-2; 7 positions agree with TRBD1. Germline V gives CDR1 KGHSH, CDR2 LQKENI. This CDR3 is built from 16 residues. The CDR3 sequence is CASSPRARTGGYDYTF. CDR3 DNA sequence: TGTGCCAGCTCACCGAGGGCCAGGACAGGCGGCTATGACTACACCTTC.

The chain carries TRBV9 and TRBJ1-2; D unresolved. This CDR3 has 15 residues. Germline CDR1 is SGDLS and CDR2 is YYNGEE. Trimming shortened V by 0 bases and J by 4 bases, and 13 bases separated the two germline ends. This CDR3 reads CASSVGLDGSYGYTF. CDR3 DNA sequence: TGTGCCAGCAGCGTAGGGTTGGACGGAAGCTATGGCTACACCTTC.

This clonotype was counted between two and nine times. The chain is built from TRBV20-1 and TRBJ1-6; D unresolved. V lost 5 bases to trimming and J lost 0 bases, with 11 bases between them. Per germline, CDR1 DFQATT and CDR2 SNEGSKA (reference sequence). The CDR3 has 15 residues. Here the CDR3 reads CSAVKVSSYNSPLHF. Here the CDR3 DNA reads TGCAGTGCTGTCAAGGTCAGCTCCTATAATTCACCCCTCCACTTT.

The sample holds many counts of this clonotype. The chain recombines TRBV7-9 with TRBJ2-1, with TRBD2 matching over 10 bases. The germline CDR1 and CDR2 sequences are SEHNR and FQNEAQ (reference sequence). V lost 2 bases to trimming and J lost 4 bases; unmatched junction nucleotides: 14. This CDR3 comprises 19 residues. As DNA, the CDR3 is TGTGCCAGCAGCTTACCACCGACGAGTCTAGCGGGGGTTTACAATGAGCAGTTCTTC. This encodes CASSLPPTSLAGVYNEQFF.

The chain recombines TRBV2 with TRBJ2-1; D not resolved. V dropped 4 bases and J dropped 7 bases, with 17 bases sitting between them. The CDR3 has 15 residues. Germline lookup yields CDR1 SNHLY and CDR2 FYNNEI. CDR3 protein: CASSAGTVVGNEQFF. The CDR3 DNA reads TGTGCCAGCAGTGCGGGCACTGTGGTGGGTAATGAGCAGTTCTTC. The complete variable domain, with remaining parts taken from reference TRBV2 and TRBJ2-1, reads EPEVTQTPSHQVTQMGQEVILRCVPISNHLYFYWYRQILGQKVEFLVSFYNNEISEKSEIFDDQFSVERPDGSNFTLKIRSTKLEDSAMYFCASSAGTVVGNEQFFGPGTRLTVL.

This clonotype has a count of ten or more. J is TRBJ1-1 and V is TRBV6-1, with D possibly being TRBD1 (6 bases). The CDR3 is 13 amino acids. Germline V gene sequence: CDR1 MNHNS, CDR2 SASEGT. Trimming cost V 5 bases and J 3 bases, with 10 bases left between them. This chain's CDR3 is CASSQGRHTEAFF. The CDR3, as DNA: TGTGCCAGCAGTCAGGGGAGGCACACTGAAGCTTTCTTT.

This clonotype was detected a few times. The chain recombines TRBV20-1 with TRBJ1-5; 7 nucleotides match TRBD1. There are 15 residues in the CDR3. The ends lost 6 bases at V and 3 bases at J; junction bases unmatched: 11. Germline CDR1 is DFQATT and CDR2 is SNEGSKA (reference sequence). The CDR3 sequence is CSASTGTVNNQPQHF. The CDR3 coding sequence is TGCAGTGCCTCGACCGGGACAGTCAACAATCAGCCCCAGCATTTT.

This clonotype was seen a handful of times. The V call is TRBV14, the J call TRBJ2-1; tentatively, D is TRBD1 (6 bases). Per germline, CDR1 SGHDN and CDR2 FVKESK. This CDR3 comprises 14 residues. Trimming shortened V by 2 bases and J by 9 bases, and 14 bases separated the two germline ends. CDR3 in DNA: TGTGCCAGCAGCCAACAAAGGGGGTTGGGTGAGCAGTTCTTC. It codes for CASSQQRGLGEQFF.

Ten or more counts support this clonotype. The V and J genes are TRBV29-1 and TRBJ2-1, with TRBD1 matching 12 bases. The CDR3 has 15 residues. Germline lookup yields CDR1 SQVTM and CDR2 ANQGSEA. V was clipped by 7 bases and J by 7 bases; unmatched bases: 11. The CDR3 nucleotides read TGCAGCGCCCGACCCGGGACAGGGGGCTCGAATGAGCAGTTCTTC. It is translated as CSARPGTGGSNEQFF.

This clonotype was counted ten times or more. The chain is built from TRBV5-5 and TRBJ1-1; TRBD1 might be the D (5 bases). The length of the CDR3 is 14 residues. The germline V gene encodes CDR1 SGHKS and CDR2 YYEKEE (reference sequence). Trimming stripped 1 base from V and 4 bases from J, with 11 bases between. The chain's CDR3 is CASSLQGTTTEAFF. The CDR3 nucleotides read TGTGCCAGCAGCTTGCAGGGAACAACCACTGAAGCTTTCTTT.

The chain uses TRBV12-3 or TRBV12-4 and TRBJ2-7; TRBD1 or TRBD2 may be the D gene (5 bases each). CDR3 length: 12 residues. Trimming removed 2 bases from V and 9 bases from J, with 11 bases in between. CDR3 region: CASSLRGAAQYF. For the CDR3, the DNA is TGTGCCAGCAGTTTACGAGGGGCAGCGCAGTACTTC.